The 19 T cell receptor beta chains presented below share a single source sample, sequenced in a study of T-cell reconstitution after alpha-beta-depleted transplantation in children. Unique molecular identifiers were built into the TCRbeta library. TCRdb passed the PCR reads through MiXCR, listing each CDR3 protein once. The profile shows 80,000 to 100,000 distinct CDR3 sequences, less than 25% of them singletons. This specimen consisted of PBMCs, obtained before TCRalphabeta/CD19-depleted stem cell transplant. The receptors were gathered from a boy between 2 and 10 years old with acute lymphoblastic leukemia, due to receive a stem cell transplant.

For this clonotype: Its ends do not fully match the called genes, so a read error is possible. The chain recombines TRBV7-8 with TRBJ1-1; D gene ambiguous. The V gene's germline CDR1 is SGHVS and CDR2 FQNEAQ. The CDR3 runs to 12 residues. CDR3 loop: CAISGGSREAFF. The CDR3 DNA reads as TGTGCCATCAGCGGTGGGTCTCGTGAAGCTTTCTTT.

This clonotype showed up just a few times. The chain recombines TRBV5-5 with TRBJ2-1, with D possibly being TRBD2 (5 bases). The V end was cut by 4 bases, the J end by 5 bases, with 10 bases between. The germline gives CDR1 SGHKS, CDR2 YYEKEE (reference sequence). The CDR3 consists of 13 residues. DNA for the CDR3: TGTGCCAGCAGCGGGAGACGAGACAATGAGCAGTTCTTC. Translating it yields CASSGRRDNEQFF.

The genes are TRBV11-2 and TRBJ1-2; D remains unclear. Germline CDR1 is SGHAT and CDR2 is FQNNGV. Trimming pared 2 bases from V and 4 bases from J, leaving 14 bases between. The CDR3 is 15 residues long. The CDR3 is CASSLIDDLSYGYTF. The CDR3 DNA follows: TGTGCCAGCAGCTTAATAGATGACTTGTCCTATGGCTACACCTTC.

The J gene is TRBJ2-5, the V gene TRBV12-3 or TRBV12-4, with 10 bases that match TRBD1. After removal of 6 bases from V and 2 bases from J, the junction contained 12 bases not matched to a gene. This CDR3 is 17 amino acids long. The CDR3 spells CASSRLRGQGSQETQYF. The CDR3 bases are TGTGCCAGCAGCCGACTTAGGGGACAGGGGAGTCAAGAGACCCAGTACTTC.

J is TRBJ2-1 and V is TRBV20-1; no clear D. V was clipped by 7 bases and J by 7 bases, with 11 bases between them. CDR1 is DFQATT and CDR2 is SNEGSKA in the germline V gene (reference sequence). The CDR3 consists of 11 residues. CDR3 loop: CSGPSVNEQFF. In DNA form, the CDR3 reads TGCAGTGGACCGTCGGTGAATGAGCAGTTCTTC.

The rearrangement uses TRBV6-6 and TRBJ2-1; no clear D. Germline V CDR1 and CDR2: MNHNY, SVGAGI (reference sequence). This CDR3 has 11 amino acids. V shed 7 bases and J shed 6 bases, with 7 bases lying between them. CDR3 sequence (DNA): TGTGCCAGCAATCTGGCCAATGAGCAGTTCTTC. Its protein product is CASNLANEQFF.

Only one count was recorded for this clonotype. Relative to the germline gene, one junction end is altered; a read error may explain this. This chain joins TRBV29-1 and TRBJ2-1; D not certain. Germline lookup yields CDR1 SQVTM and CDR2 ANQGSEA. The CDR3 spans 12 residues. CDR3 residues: CSLLVYPNEQIF. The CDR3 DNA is TGCAGCCTCCTAGTTTATCCCAATGAGCAGATCTTC.

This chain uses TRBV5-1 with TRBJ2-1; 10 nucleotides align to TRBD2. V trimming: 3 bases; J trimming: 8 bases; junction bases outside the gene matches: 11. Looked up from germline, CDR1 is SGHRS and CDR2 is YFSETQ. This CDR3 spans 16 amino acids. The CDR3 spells CASSWRTSGVIHEQFF. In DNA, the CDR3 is TGCGCCAGCAGCTGGAGGACTAGCGGAGTGATACATGAGCAGTTCTTC.

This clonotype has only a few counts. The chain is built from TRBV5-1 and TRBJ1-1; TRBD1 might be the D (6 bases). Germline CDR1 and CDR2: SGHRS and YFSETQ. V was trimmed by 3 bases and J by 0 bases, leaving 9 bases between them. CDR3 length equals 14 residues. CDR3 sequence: CASSSDSMNTEAFF. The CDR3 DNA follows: TGCGCCAGCAGCTCGGACAGCATGAACACTGAAGCTTTCTTT.

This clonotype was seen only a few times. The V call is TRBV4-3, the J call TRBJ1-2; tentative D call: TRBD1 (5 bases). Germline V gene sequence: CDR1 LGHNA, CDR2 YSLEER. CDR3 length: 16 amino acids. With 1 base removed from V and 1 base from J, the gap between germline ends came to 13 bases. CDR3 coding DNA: TGCGCCAGCAGCCAAGTTTCGGCAGGGAATAACTATGGCTACACCTTC. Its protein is CASSQVSAGNNYGYTF.

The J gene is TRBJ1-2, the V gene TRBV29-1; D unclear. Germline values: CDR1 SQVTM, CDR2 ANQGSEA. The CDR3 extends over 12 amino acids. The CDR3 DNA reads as TGCAGTGATCAAGACACAAACTATGGCTACACCTTC. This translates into CSDQDTNYGYTF.

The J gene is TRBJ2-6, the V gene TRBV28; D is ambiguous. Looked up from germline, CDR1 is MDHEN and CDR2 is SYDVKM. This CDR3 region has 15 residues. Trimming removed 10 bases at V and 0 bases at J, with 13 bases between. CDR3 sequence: CATRGRSSGANVLTF. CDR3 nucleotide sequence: TGTGCCACCCGCGGACGGAGCTCTGGGGCCAACGTCCTGACTTTC.

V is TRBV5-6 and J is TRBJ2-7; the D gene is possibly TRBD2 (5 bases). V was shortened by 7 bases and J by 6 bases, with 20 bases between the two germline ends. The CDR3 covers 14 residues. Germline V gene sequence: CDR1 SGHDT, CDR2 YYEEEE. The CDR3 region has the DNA TGTGCCAGCGGCCCCGCCCGGGGTCCCTCCGAGCAGTACTTC. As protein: CASGPARGPSEQYF. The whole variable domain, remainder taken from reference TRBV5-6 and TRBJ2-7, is DAGVTQSPTHLIKTRGQQVTLRCSPKSGHDTVSWYQQALGQGPQFIFQYYEEEERQRGNFPDRFSGHQFPNYSSELNVNALLLGDSALYLCASGPARGPSEQYFGPGTRLTVT.

The CDR3 here is CAISEGVTTGELFF. DNA for the CDR3: TGTGCCATCAGTGAGGGGGTAACGACCGGGGAGCTGTTTTTT. This chain links TRBV10-3 with TRBJ2-2; D uncertain. The CDR3 has 14 amino acids. The germline CDR1 and CDR2 sequences are ENHRY and SYGVKD. Trimming took off 2 bases at V and 5 bases at J, with 9 bases between the two ends.

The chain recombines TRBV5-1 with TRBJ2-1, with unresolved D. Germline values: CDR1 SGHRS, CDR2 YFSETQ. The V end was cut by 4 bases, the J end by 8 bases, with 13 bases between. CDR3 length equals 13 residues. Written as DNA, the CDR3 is TGCGCCAGCAGCGCACCAGTGATGGATGAGCAGTTCTTC. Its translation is CASSAPVMDEQFF.

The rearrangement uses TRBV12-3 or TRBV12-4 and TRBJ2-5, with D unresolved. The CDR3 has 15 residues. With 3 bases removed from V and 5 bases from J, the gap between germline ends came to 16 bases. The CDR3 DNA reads TGTGCCAGCAGTTTGGCGATAGACCTGGGGGAGACCCAGTACTTC. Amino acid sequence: CASSLAIDLGETQYF.

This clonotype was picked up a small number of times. The DNA for the CDR3 is TGTGCCAGCAGGGGGACTAGCGGGAGACGCAATGAGCAGTTCTTC. Protein product: CASRGTSGRRNEQFF. V and J are TRBV6-1 and TRBJ2-1; TRBD2 aligns across 14 bases. The germline CDR1 and CDR2 sequences are MNHNS and SASEGT. This CDR3 contains 15 residues. The V segment lost 6 bases and the J segment 6 bases; nucleotides outside the gene matches: 4.

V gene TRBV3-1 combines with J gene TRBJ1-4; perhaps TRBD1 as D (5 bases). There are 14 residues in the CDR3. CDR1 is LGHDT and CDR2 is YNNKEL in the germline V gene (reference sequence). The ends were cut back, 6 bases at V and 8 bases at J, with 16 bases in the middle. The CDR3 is CASRRWGEEEKLFF. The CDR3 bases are TGTGCCAGCAGAAGGTGGGGGGAGGAGGAAAAACTGTTTTTT.

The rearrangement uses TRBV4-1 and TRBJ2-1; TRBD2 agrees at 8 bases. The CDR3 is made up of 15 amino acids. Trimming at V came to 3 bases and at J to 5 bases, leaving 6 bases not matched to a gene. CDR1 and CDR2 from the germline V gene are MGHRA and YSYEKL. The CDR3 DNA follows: TGCGCCAGCAGCCACATCGGGAGGGCCCACAATGAGCAGTTCTTC. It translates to CASSHIGRAHNEQFF.